This passage covers 3 T cell receptor beta chains from one sample sequenced in a study of T cells in Graves' hyperthyroidism and ophthalmopathy. Researchers amplified the TCR beta CDR3 regions from RNA transcripts. The HTBI set primed first-round TCR CDR3 RT-PCR. MiXCR, run by TCRdb on the multiplex PCR reads, gives a single entry per CDR3 protein. The data show a few hundred thousand distinct CDR3 sequences, roughly 15% seen once. The sequencing sample was made of blood. The receptors derive from a young woman with Graves' hyperthyroidism.

The V and J genes are TRBV19 and TRBJ2-1; D gene unclear. The CDR3 spans 13 residues. The germline gives CDR1 LNHDA, CDR2 SQIVND (reference sequence). Trimming removed 7 bases from V and 7 bases from J, with 14 bases in between. The CDR3 region is CASTSKEKNEQFF. Here the CDR3 DNA reads TGTGCCAGTACCAGTAAGGAGAAAAATGAGCAGTTCTTC.

Ten or more counts support this clonotype. J is TRBJ1-2 and V is TRBV19; possible D gene TRBD1, 5 bases. V was shortened by 10 bases and J by 5 bases, with 20 bases between the two germline ends. CDR3 length equals 14 residues. Germline CDR1 is LNHDA and CDR2 is SQIVND (reference sequence). This CDR3 reads CATDHGAAPYGYTF. CDR3 coding DNA: TGTGCCACCGACCATGGGGCCGCTCCTTATGGCTACACCTTC.

This clonotype has just a few counts. The gene calls are TRBV5-1 and TRBJ2-5, with 7 bases lining up with TRBD2. V was clipped by 2 bases and J by 4 bases; unmatched bases: 8. Per germline, CDR1 SGHRS and CDR2 YFSETQ. The CDR3 is made up of 15 amino acids. The CDR3 DNA follows: TGCGCCAGCAGCTTCGGCGGGAGCGGTTTAGAGACCCAGTACTTC. Its translation is CASSFGGSGLETQYF.